This TCR beta chain was sequenced during a study of control samples from healthy donors and cancer patients. The CDR3 covers 14 residues. With 6 bases removed from V and 3 bases from J, the gap between germline ends came to 14 bases. The V gene's germline CDR1 is LNHDA and CDR2 SQIVND (reference sequence). The method was immunoSEQ multiplex PCR; TCRdb's version includes in-frame clones alone and lacks a portion of them. The sample carries 30,000 or so clones, approximately 94% recorded once. This chain links TRBV19 with TRBJ1-1, with a tentative D call TRBD1 (6 bases). Sequenced: blood. The receptor comes from a man aged 55 to 70 in good health. The DNA for the CDR3 is TGTGCCAGTAGCCTCCCGGACAGATACACTGAAGCTTTCTTT. Translation: CASSLPDRYTEAFF.